Listed here are 9 T cell receptor beta chains from one sample, sequenced in a study of breast tumors, draining lymph nodes, adjacent tissues. MiXCR, applied by TCRdb to the multiplex PCR reads, yields one record per CDR3 protein. The sample carries approximately 250,000 distinct CDR3 sequences, 34% recorded once. Breast cancer patients provided tissue from their axillary draining lymph nodes. Sample: axillary lymph node tissue. Source of these receptors: a female donor with breast cancer. Some clones in this sample may be carry-over from other donors' samples.

This clonotype was seen ten or more times. The V call is TRBV27, the J call TRBJ1-6; D might be TRBD1 (5 bases). Trimming cost V 1 base and J 6 bases, with 10 bases left between them. The CDR3 totals 15 residues. Per germline, CDR1 MNHEY and CDR2 SMNVEV (reference sequence). The CDR3 sequence is CASSLYGGLNSPLHF. In DNA form, the CDR3 reads TGTGCCAGCAGTTTATACGGGGGACTTAATTCACCCCTCCACTTT.

Remarks on this clonotype: Just one base apart from a much larger clone, this may be a read error. The rearrangement links TRBV5-6 to TRBJ1-4; no definite D call. V lost 0 bases to trimming and J lost 8 bases, with 5 bases between them. The CDR3 runs to 12 residues. CDR1 and CDR2 from the germline V gene are SGHDT and YYEEEE. The CDR3 DNA sequence: TGTGCCAGCAGCTTGGGATGGGAAAAACTGTTTTTT. Amino acids: CASSLGWEKLFF. Drawing the rest from reference TRBV5-6 and TRBJ1-4, the complete variable domain is DAGVTQSPTHLIKTRGQQVTLRCSPKSGHDTVSWYQQALGQGPQFIFQYYEEEERQRGNFPDRFSGHQFPNYSSELNVNALLLGDSALYLCASSLGWEKLFFGSGTQLSVL.

The genes are TRBV2 and TRBJ1-4; tentative D call: TRBD1 (5 bases). V was shortened by 10 bases and J by 14 bases, with 20 bases between the two germline ends. Per the germline V gene, CDR1 is SNHLY and CDR2 is FYNNEI. This CDR3 has 12 residues. The CDR3 is CATRDGTGNLFF. CDR3 nucleotides: TGTGCCACGAGGGACGGGACTGGAAACCTGTTTTTT.

The rearrangement joins TRBV20-1 to TRBJ1-1; 10 bases line up with TRBD1. Germline assignment: CDR1 DFQATT and CDR2 SNEGSKA (reference sequence). J lost 3 bases, V lost 0 bases, and 7 bases had no gene match. CDR3 length equals 16 residues. CDR3 in amino acids: CSARDAGQGWDTEAFF. The CDR3 DNA follows: TGCAGTGCTAGAGATGCGGGACAGGGGTGGGACACTGAAGCTTTCTTT.

CDR3 in amino acids: CASSLQEKNSPLHF. In DNA form, the CDR3 reads TGTGCCAGCAGTTTACAGGAAAAGAATTCACCCCTCCACTTT. The chain couples TRBV27 to TRBJ1-6; no clear D. V lost 2 bases to trimming and J lost 7 bases, with 9 bases between them. CDR3 size: 14 residues. CDR1 is MNHEY and CDR2 is SMNVEV in the germline V gene (reference sequence).

The table lists this clonotype with a count of one. The genes are TRBV6-5 and TRBJ2-2, with D possibly called TRBD1 or TRBD2 (6 bases each). Germline lookup yields CDR1 MNHEY and CDR2 SVGAGI. The V and J ends lost 6 bases and 3 bases respectively, with 17 bases between them. The CDR3 consists of 16 residues. The CDR3 region is CASRKYKGGDTGELFF. The CDR3 DNA is TGTGCCAGCAGAAAGTATAAGGGGGGAGACACCGGGGAGCTGTTTTTT.

This chain links TRBV7-8 with TRBJ1-5, with a tentative D call TRBD1 (5 bases). The CDR3 is 17 amino acids. Trimming shortened V by 3 bases and J by 7 bases, and 22 bases separated the two germline ends. CDR1 SGHVS and CDR2 FQNEAQ come from the germline V gene. CDR3 sequence (DNA): TGTGCCAGCAGCTTTCCGGGACTAGGGGTGGGTGAGCAGCCCCAGCATTTT. This sequence encodes CASSFPGLGVGEQPQHF. The variable domain in full, with the rest retrieved from reference TRBV7-8 and TRBJ1-5, is GAGVSQSPRYKVAKRGQDVALRCDPISGHVSLFWYQQALGQGPEFLTYFQNEAQLDKSGLPSDRFFAERPEGSVSTLKIQRTQQEDSAVYLCASSFPGLGVGEQPQHFGDGTRLSIL.

This clonotype was recorded a few times. This chain joins TRBV27 and TRBJ2-5; tentatively, D is TRBD2 (5 bases). Trimming took off 1 base at V and 0 bases at J, with 9 bases between the two ends. CDR1 is MNHEY and CDR2 is SMNVEV in the germline V gene (reference sequence). CDR3 length: 15 amino acids. The CDR3 DNA sequence: TGTGCCAGCAGTTTATTTCGAGGGAACCAAGAGACCCAGTACTTC. It yields the protein CASSLFRGNQETQYF.

Concerning this clonotype itself: It is likely a read error, because the conserved phenylalanine at the end of the CDR3 is missing. The DNA is omitted, as the CDR3 cannot be located on it reliably, and the CDR3 follows TCRdb's listing. J is TRBJ2-3 and V is TRBV5-4; the D segment call TRBD1 is taken from the table without a DNA check. Germline V gives CDR1 SGHNT, CDR2 YYREEE (reference sequence). The CDR3 has 10 amino acids, counting both end residues. CDR3 amino acids: CASSPGQGGY.